Here is one TCR beta chain with its context. Antigen: not known. Trimming removed 6 bases from V and 3 bases from J, with 7 bases in between. The CDR3 is 11 amino acids. Germline V lookup: CDR1 DFQATT, CDR2 SNEGSKA (reference sequence). These data belong to a study of blood T cells in healthy people across ages. Study results and caveats: Compared with aged donors, long-lived donors showed fewer expanded clones, suggesting selection.

Next came a second PCR, run for roughly 6 to 11 cycles, which used a sample-barcoded 5' primer along with a J-beta primer mix. From each sample, at least 3 million paired-end reads containing CDR3 were obtained. TCRdb ran MiXCR on the 5' RACE reads and lists one entry per CDR3 protein. The data contain hundreds of thousands of distinct CDR3 sequences, about half of them singletons. Russia was home to the donors, healthy Caucasian individuals aged 6 to 90. Every sample yielded at least 7 million isolated PBMCs. This TCR came from a woman aged 60-70 years in good health. The sequenced sample consisted of blood. V usage is TRBV20-1 and J usage is TRBJ2-3; D uncertain. The CDR3 protein is CSAVGTDTQYF. CDR3 in DNA: TGCAGTGCCGTCGGAACAGATACGCAGTATTTT.